The TCR beta chain described here comes from a study of a mutant IDH1 vaccine in newly diagnosed glioma. Whole-study context: Patients underwent eight vaccinations, which took place in weeks 1, 3, 5, 7, 11, 15, 19 and 23. Vaccination followed radiotherapy alone by 4-6 weeks, or accompanied temozolomide cycles. There were roughly 62% males and about 38% females among treated patients, whose mean age was 40.4 years. Study-level points and caveats: Most patients, roughly 92%, showed vaccine-induced immune responses.

Generated by immunoSEQ multiplex PCR, the TCRdb table keeps only in-frame clones and is missing some. The table shows over 50,000 clones, with roughly 84% occurring only once. With respect to this clone: Its antigen is still unknown.

The time point: week 23, last vaccination. Mutant IDH1 20-mer peptide, at 300 ug, made up each vaccine dose, with topical imiquimod. Germline V gene lookup returns CDR1 LNHDA and CDR2 SQIVND (reference sequence). This CDR3 has 16 amino acids. V lost 1 base and J 4 bases, leaving 17 bases between the germline ends. The chain joins TRBV19 to TRBJ2-7; D perhaps matches TRBD2 (5 bases). Sequencing used PBMCs, obtained from a glioma patient whose treatment included an IDH1 peptide vaccine. The receptor was isolated from a man aged 18 to 29 with glioma. In DNA form, the CDR3 reads TGTGCCAGTAGTATAGGAGGGTACTCCGGTATATACGAGCAGTACTTC. Protein sequence: CASSIGGYSGIYEQYF.